The T cell receptor (beta chain) described here comes from a study of blood T cells in healthy people across ages. Primed by a sample-barcoded 5' primer and a J-beta primer mix, a second PCR proceeded for 7 to 11 cycles. Any given sample supplied a minimum of 3 million CDR3-containing paired-end reads. TCRdb ran MiXCR on the 5' RACE reads and lists one entry per CDR3 protein. There are hundreds of thousands of distinct CDR3 sequences in the sample; just over 55% occur only once, and more than 25% lies in the top ten. Germline V CDR1 and CDR2: MGHRA, YSYEKL. Germline trimming cut 4 bases from V and 4 bases from J; bases unmatched to any gene: 7. There are 15 residues in the CDR3. The study's findings and limits: Significant beta diversity loss was already apparent by age roughly 38, declining roughly linearly. TCR beta diversity was tightly associated with the proportion of naive T cells.

A word on this clonotype: Its cognate antigen is unknown.

Total RNA was extracted at no less than 6 micrograms per sample. This clonotype originated in a man aged 35 to 55 in good health. Specimen: blood. The chain uses TRBV4-1 and TRBJ1-2, with 9 bases identical to TRBD1. CDR3 bases: TGCGCCAGCAGCCCCGGGACAGGGTGGGTCTATGGCTACACCTTC. Amino acids: CASSPGTGWVYGYTF.